This TCR beta chain was recovered during a study of spatial heterogeneity in lung cancer. This clonotype was detected ten times or more. Germline-derived CDR1 and CDR2 are SQVTM and ANQGSEA. This CDR3 has 14 amino acids. Trimming pared 7 bases from V and 1 base from J, leaving 15 bases between. Time point defined: blood at routine non-recurrence follow-up after resection. From tumor, nontumor lung or frozen PBMC, whole RNA was taken unsorted for sequencing. TCRdb used MiXCR to reprocess the 5' RACE reads, holding one entry per CDR3 protein. The data show about 120,000 distinct CDR3 sequences, 10% to 15% seen once.

The chain couples TRBV29-1 to TRBJ2-3; no definite D call. The source is a male donor with early-stage non-small cell lung cancer. The starting material was PBMCs, obtained at follow-up. The CDR3 reads CSASIGDGTDTQYF. In DNA form, the CDR3 reads TGCAGCGCCTCGATTGGGGATGGCACAGATACGCAGTATTTT.